Below, 3 T cell receptor beta chains from the same sample are listed, as sequenced in a study of technical replicates of blood from a few donors. The data were produced by immunoSEQ multiplex PCR, yet TCRdb's version contains in-frame clones alone and is incomplete. The sample holds about 97,000 clones, about 95% seen once. The sequenced sample consisted of T cells isolated from PBMCs. These receptor sequences come from a human donor in good health.

V usage is TRBV19 and J usage is TRBJ2-7, with D perhaps TRBD2 (5 bases). Trimming removed 5 bases at V and 3 bases at J, with 8 bases between. Looked up from germline, CDR1 is LNHDA and CDR2 is SQIVND (reference sequence). This CDR3 spans 12 amino acids. The CDR3 sequence is CASSEDFYEQYF. CDR3 bases: TGTGCCAGTAGTGAGGACTTCTACGAGCAGTACTTC.

The J gene is TRBJ2-5, the V gene TRBV6-6; 9 nucleotides agree with TRBD1. The CDR3 runs 14 residues. Germline loops: CDR1 MNHNY, CDR2 SVGAGI (reference sequence). Trimming took 5 bases from V and 6 from J; bases not matched to a gene: 7. This CDR3 is CASSQGQGWQTQYF. CDR3 DNA sequence: TGTGCCAGCAGTCAAGGACAGGGGTGGCAGACCCAGTACTTC.

The rearrangement links TRBV5-5 to TRBJ2-3, with 8 positions matching TRBD2. CDR1 SGHKS and CDR2 YYEKEE come from the germline V gene (reference sequence). The CDR3 runs to 16 residues. V lost 4 bases to trimming and J lost 1 base; unmatched junction nucleotides: 8. The CDR3 loop is CASSIAAGVGTDTQYF. CDR3 coding DNA: TGTGCCAGCAGCATAGCAGCGGGAGTTGGCACAGATACGCAGTATTTT.